A single TCR beta chain is shown here with its context. Its antigen remains unknown. This CDR3 comprises 14 residues. V was clipped by 3 bases and J by 10 bases, with 14 bases between them. The V gene's germline CDR1 is SGDLS and CDR2 YYNGEE. This record belongs to a study of cytomegalovirus exposure and HLA in healthy donors. Findings and limits, study-wide: In a later analysis, TCR beta V- and J-gene trimming showed a link to a missense DCLRE1C variant. Some V segments, TRBV6-2 and TRBV6-3 among them, were indistinguishable and were therefore excluded. An analysis that was carried out later associated 15,000 to 20,000 TCR beta sequences with HLA alleles at 0.05 false discovery rate.

PCR amplification relied on 60 Vbeta primers (plus 13 Jbeta primers). Data came from immunoSEQ multiplex PCR; TCRdb stores just in-frame clones and leaves some out. In the table there are 210,000 or so clones, 70% to 85% of which are singletons. The sample consisted of PBMCs. The chain is built from TRBV9 and TRBJ1-6; D is unclear. The sequence was obtained from a woman aged 40-49 years in good health and CMV-seronegative. CDR3 sequence reads: CASSEGGSWSPLHF. The CDR3 DNA is TGTGCCAGCAGCGAAGGAGGGTCGTGGTCACCCCTCCACTTT.